Below are 20 T cell receptor beta chains sequenced from a single sample in a study of blood T cell repertoires in COVID-19. TCRdb's copy holds only in-frame clones and misses some; the assay was immunoSEQ multiplex PCR. This table has a few hundred thousand clones, about 88% appearing once. The source material was peripheral blood. These receptors were obtained from a man aged 45-65 years who had recovered from COVID-19.

This clone was picked up a small number of times. This rearrangement joins TRBV5-6 to TRBJ2-2; 8 nucleotides line up with TRBD1. The length of the CDR3 is 14 residues. The ends lost 4 bases at V and 4 bases at J; junction bases unmatched: 3. Germline-derived CDR1 and CDR2 are SGHDT and YYEEEE. CDR3 nucleotide sequence: TGTGCCAGCAGCCCTACAGGGGGCACCGGGGAGCTGTTTTTT. Translating it yields CASSPTGGTGELFF.

This clone was seen a few times. J is TRBJ2-3 and V is TRBV18, with TRBD2 as a possible D gene (6 bases). The CDR3 contains 16 residues. CDR1 and CDR2 (germline): KGHSH, LQKENI. V lost 3 bases and J 0 bases, leaving 13 bases between the germline ends. As DNA, the CDR3 is TGTGCCAGCTCACCCCAGCGGGTAGCTAGCACAGATACGCAGTATTTT. Protein product: CASSPQRVASTDTQYF.

As DNA, the CDR3 is TGTGCCAGCAGCCCCTTCGCGGGAGGGTCCTACAATGAGCAGTTCTTC. This encodes CASSPFAGGSYNEQFF. The rearrangement uses TRBV16 and TRBJ2-1; TRBD2 agrees at 9 bases. The CDR3 runs 16 residues. After removal of 4 bases from V and 1 base from J, the junction contained 5 bases not matched to a gene. The germline V gene has CDR1 KGHSY and CDR2 FQNENV.

This clone was detected a few times. V usage is TRBV28 and J usage is TRBJ1-2; D may be TRBD1 (5 bases). The CDR3 consists of 14 residues. Germline values: CDR1 MDHEN, CDR2 SYDVKM. The V and J ends lost 4 bases and 4 bases respectively, with 13 bases between them. The CDR3 DNA is TGTGCCAGCAGTTCTGCTCAGGGTCGCTATGGCTACACCTTC. This translates into CASSSAQGRYGYTF.

V and J are TRBV27 and TRBJ2-3, with 11 bases lining up with TRBD1. V lost 5 bases and J lost 4; bases outside the gene matches: 2. Germline V gene lookup returns CDR1 MNHEY and CDR2 SMNVEV (reference sequence). The CDR3 extends over 14 amino acids. The CDR3 region is CASSGTGGPDTQYF. CDR3 nucleotide sequence: TGTGCCAGCAGTGGGACAGGGGGACCAGATACGCAGTATTTT.

V usage is TRBV27 and J usage is TRBJ1-6; perhaps TRBD1 as D (6 bases). This CDR3 contains 15 residues. Germline V gene sequence: CDR1 MNHEY, CDR2 SMNVEV (reference sequence). With 0 bases removed from V and 8 bases from J, the gap between germline ends came to 11 bases. The DNA for the CDR3 is TGTGCCAGCAGTTTATCCCAGGGGATTGATTCACCCCTCCACTTT. This sequence encodes CASSLSQGIDSPLHF.

The chain links TRBV5-1 to TRBJ2-1, with TRBD1 matching over 11 bases. The CDR3 loop spans 19 amino acids. V shed 4 bases and J 0 bases; nucleotides not matched to a gene: 12. Germline lookup yields CDR1 SGHRS and CDR2 YFSETQ. CDR3 protein: CASSPGQGASLSSYNEQFF. The CDR3 nucleotides read TGCGCCAGCAGCCCTGGACAGGGGGCCTCCCTTAGCTCCTACAATGAGCAGTTCTTC.

This clone was seen only once. The gene calls are TRBV7-8 and TRBJ2-1, with 11 nucleotides matching TRBD2. The CDR3 is 17 residues long. Germline V gives CDR1 SGHVS, CDR2 FQNEAQ. After removal of 5 bases from V and 7 bases from J, the junction contained 13 bases not matched to a gene. In DNA, the CDR3 is TGTGCCAGCAGCGCGTACTACCTAGCGGGAGGAGTGAATGAGCAGTTCTTC. It specifies CASSAYYLAGGVNEQFF. Full variable domain (outside the CDR3, taken from reference TRBV7-8 and TRBJ2-1): GAGVSQSPRYKVAKRGQDVALRCDPISGHVSLFWYQQALGQGPEFLTYFQNEAQLDKSGLPSDRFFAERPEGSVSTLKIQRTQQEDSAVYLCASSAYYLAGGVNEQFFGPGTRLTVL.

The rearrangement links TRBV28 to TRBJ1-1, with 9 bases matching TRBD1. Germline CDR1 reads MDHEN; CDR2 reads SYDVKM. Trimming took 4 bases from V and 6 from J; bases not matched to a gene: 9. This CDR3 has 15 amino acids. The CDR3 protein is CASSSGQGRRSEAFF. The DNA of the CDR3 is TGTGCCAGCAGTTCCGGACAGGGGCGCAGGTCTGAAGCTTTCTTT.

In its sample, this clone was seen once. The chain has TRBV14 and TRBJ2-5; TRBD1 is a possible D gene (5 bases). The CDR3 is 16 amino acids. CDR1 and CDR2 (germline): SGHDN, FVKESK. Deletions cut 4 bases from V and 2 bases from J, with 17 bases between. The CDR3 DNA sequence: TGTGCCAGCAGCCCTTATTTAGGACAAACGCAAGAGACCCAGTACTTC. This codes for CASSPYLGQTQETQYF.

This rearrangement joins TRBV7-2 to TRBJ1-1; D is uncertain. CDR1 and CDR2 (germline): SGHTA, FQGNSA. Trimming removed 2 bases from V and 1 base from J, with 8 bases in between. The CDR3 is 14 amino acids. The DNA for the CDR3 is TGTGCCAGCAGCTTACGAGCGGGGAACACTGAAGCTTTCTTT. This sequence encodes CASSLRAGNTEAFF.

V gene TRBV18 combines with J gene TRBJ1-6; 10 positions agree with TRBD1. Trimming removed 3 bases from V and 7 bases from J; junction bases left unmatched: 3. The CDR3 contains 15 residues. Germline V gene data show CDR1 as KGHSH and CDR2 as LQKENI. The CDR3 region has the DNA TGTGCCAGCTCACCGGACAGGGGGAGAAATTCACCCCTCCACTTT. It yields the protein CASSPDRGRNSPLHF.

The chain is built from TRBV25-1 and TRBJ1-1; TRBD1 aligns across 9 bases. There are 16 residues in the CDR3. Trimming cost V 4 bases and J 1 base; bases outside gene matches: 7. Germline V gives CDR1 MGHDK, CDR2 SYGVNS. CDR3 amino acids: CASSAPGTGKNTEAFF. CDR3 coding DNA: TGTGCCAGCAGTGCCCCCGGGACAGGGAAGAACACTGAAGCTTTCTTT.

The chain recombines TRBV11-3 with TRBJ2-2, with 11 bases lining up with TRBD2. The CDR3 loop spans 17 amino acids. With V trimmed by 5 bases and J by 4 bases, 9 bases remained unmatched. The germline CDR1 and CDR2 sequences are SGHNT and YENEEA. CDR3 sequence reads: CASSKLAGDPGTGELFF. In nucleotides, the CDR3 is TGTGCCAGCAGCAAACTAGCGGGAGACCCGGGCACCGGGGAGCTGTTTTTT.

The chain carries TRBV6-5 and TRBJ1-1; D possibly corresponds to TRBD1 (6 bases). Germline V gene lookup returns CDR1 MNHEY and CDR2 SVGAGI. V lost 2 bases and J 1 base, leaving 11 bases between the germline ends. The CDR3 has 15 amino acids. The CDR3 DNA sequence: TGTGCCAGCAGTTACCCTGGGACACCGAACACTGAAGCTTTCTTT. Residues: CASSYPGTPNTEAFF.

This clone was detected only once. The V and J genes are TRBV19 and TRBJ1-5; 8 bases agree with TRBD1. J was trimmed by 3 bases and V by 4 bases; bases with no gene match: 5. Germline V gives CDR1 LNHDA, CDR2 SQIVND (reference sequence). This CDR3 has 15 residues. CDR3 residues: CASSKGQGFNQPQHF. CDR3 bases: TGTGCCAGTAGTAAAGGACAGGGTTTCAATCAGCCCCAGCATTTT.

The chain employs TRBV18 and TRBJ2-7; 8 nucleotides agree with TRBD1. Trimming cost V 6 bases and J 0 bases; bases outside gene matches: 4. The CDR3 contains 14 residues. Germline CDR1 and CDR2: KGHSH and LQKENI. The CDR3 loop reads CASSPGTGSYEQYF. DNA for the CDR3: TGTGCCAGCTCTCCCGGGACAGGCTCCTACGAGCAGTACTTC.

This clone was seen only a few times. The chain recombines TRBV7-9 with TRBJ1-1; D is undetermined. The germline V gene has CDR1 SEHNR and CDR2 FQNEAQ (reference sequence). The ends were cut back, 3 bases at V and 1 base at J, with 3 bases in the middle. The CDR3 is 12 amino acids. CDR3 sequence (DNA): TGTGCCAGCAGCTTCGGGAACACTGAAGCTTTCTTT. Amino acid sequence: CASSFGNTEAFF.

This clone was counted between two and nine times. The genes are TRBV10-3 and TRBJ2-7, with D possibly matching TRBD2 (6 bases). Per the germline V gene, CDR1 is ENHRY and CDR2 is SYGVKD. The V gene lost 7 bases and the J gene lost 1 base, with 14 bases spanning the gap. The CDR3 length is 14 residues. DNA of the CDR3: TGTGCCATCAAGCGGGTAGAGGGGTCCTACGAGCAGTACTTC. Translation gives CAIKRVEGSYEQYF.

This clone was observed once. DNA of the CDR3: TGTGCCAGCAGCCAAGCGCTAGCGGAAGGCACAGATACGCAGTATTTT. Translation: CASSQALAEGTDTQYF. This sequence joins TRBV3-1 (or the pseudogene TRBV3-2) and TRBJ2-3, with 7 positions matching TRBD2. J was trimmed by 1 base and V by 1 base; bases with no gene match: 5. Per germline, CDR1 LGHDT and CDR2 YNNKEL (reference sequence). The CDR3 extends over 16 amino acids.